This TCR beta chain was obtained from a study of T cells after yellow fever vaccination. Across the study: Fractions of limited cellularity were prepared by means of SMART-Seq v4 Ultra Low Input. Notes on the study in general: The secondary response showed a weaker magnitude and a faster peak, day 5 versus 15. Reappearing after the booster were most of the clones from primary vaccination (about 95% CD4, roughly 86% CD8).

TCRdb reprocessed the 5' RACE reads via MiXCR and lists one record per CDR3 protein. The profile shows a few hundred thousand distinct CDR3 sequences, about 15% of them singletons. V was pared by 4 bases and J by 2 bases, with 10 bases between. CDR1 and CDR2 (germline): SQVTM, ANQGSEA. This CDR3 contains 13 residues. This clonotype was picked up a small number of times. Its cognate antigen is unknown. The sample in question was PBMCs, obtained 4 to 5 days after the first yellow fever vaccination. The receptor comes from a man between 18 and 29 years old who received the YFV17D yellow fever vaccine. This sequence joins TRBV29-1 and TRBJ2-3; D call uncertain. The DNA for the CDR3 is TGCAGCGTTGGAGGCCGGAACACAGATACGCAGTATTTT. Translated, it gives CSVGGRNTDTQYF.